This T cell receptor beta chain was found in a study of blood T cell repertoires in COVID-19. Study background: The samples span acute and convalescent COVID-19 from the United States, Italy and Spain. Sources were T cells, B-cell-depleted T cells, or PBMCs; the material itself was cDNA or gDNA.

How the authors handled the data: The assay estimated nucleated cells by amplifying reference gene primers. The repertoire was sequenced with immunoSEQ multiplex PCR; TCRdb's copy has only in-frame clones and lacks some. V, J and clone size were drawn from that table, and D and trimming were deduced from the DNA. The sample lists about 81,000 clones, about 91% occurring once. The V and J ends lost 7 bases and 0 bases respectively, with 16 bases between them. The germline V gene has CDR1 LNHDA and CDR2 SQIVND (reference sequence). This CDR3 contains 16 residues. This chain connects TRBV19 to TRBJ1-5; no clear D. Input material: peripheral blood. This TCR was sampled from an elderly woman with acute or convalescent COVID-19. For the CDR3, the DNA is TGTGCCAGTACCGGACTGTTAGACGATAGCAATCAGCCCCAGCATTTT. Residues: CASTGLLDDSNQPQHF.